These 22 T cell receptor beta chains were all obtained from the same sample, sequenced in a study of T cells in Graves' hyperthyroidism and ophthalmopathy. TCR beta CDR3 regions were amplified from RNA transcripts. An initial round of RT-PCR targeting the TCR CDR3 relied on the HTBI primer set. TCRdb redid the calling of the multiplex PCR reads with MiXCR, one entry per CDR3 protein. The sample gives approximately 600,000 distinct CDR3 sequences, about a fifth of which show up once; more than 30% is in the top ten. The sequenced material came from blood. The receptors were sampled from a man between 25 and 39 years old with Graves' ophthalmopathy.

The V and J genes are TRBV29-1 and TRBJ2-1, with 8 bases identical to TRBD2. Losses at the gene ends were 7 bases for V and 5 bases for J; bases not matched to a gene: 7. There are 13 residues in the CDR3. Germline CDR1 is SQVTM and CDR2 is ANQGSEA. The CDR3 coding sequence is TGCAGCGCTGCCGGACTAGCCGACAATGAGCAGTTCTTC. Its translation is CSAAGLADNEQFF.

This rearrangement joins TRBV19 to TRBJ1-4, with D uncertain. Between the trimmed V and J ends, which lost 3 bases and 1 base, there was a span of 12 bases. CDR3 size: 16 residues. Per germline, CDR1 LNHDA and CDR2 SQIVND (reference sequence). The CDR3 DNA reads as TGTGCCAGTAGTATCAAGCGGACGGTAACTAATGAAAAACTGTTTTTT. It yields the protein CASSIKRTVTNEKLFF. Drawing the rest from reference TRBV19 and TRBJ1-4, the complete variable domain is DGGITQSPKYLFRKEGQNVTLSCEQNLNHDAMYWYRQDPGQGLRLIYYSQIVNDFQKGDIAEGYSVSREKKESFPLTVTSAQKNPTAFYLCASSIKRTVTNEKLFFGSGTQLSVL.

The chain has TRBV19 and TRBJ2-6; tentatively, D is TRBD2 (5 bases). This CDR3 has 16 amino acids. V lost 3 bases and J lost 2, with 11 bases in between. CDR1 and CDR2 from the germline V gene are LNHDA and SQIVND (reference sequence). CDR3 protein: CASSIGLFPGANVLTF. CDR3 DNA sequence: TGTGCCAGTAGTATTGGACTGTTCCCTGGGGCCAACGTCCTGACTTTC. Together with reference TRBV19 and TRBJ2-6, the CDR3 gives the full variable domain: DGGITQSPKYLFRKEGQNVTLSCEQNLNHDAMYWYRQDPGQGLRLIYYSQIVNDFQKGDIAEGYSVSREKKESFPLTVTSAQKNPTAFYLCASSIGLFPGANVLTFGAGSRLTVL.

At least ten counts were recorded for this clonotype. The rearrangement joins TRBV11-2 to TRBJ2-7; D uncertain. The CDR3 has 14 amino acids. V lost 3 bases and J 5 bases, leaving 14 bases between the germline ends. In germline, CDR1 is SGHAT, CDR2 FQNNGV. CDR3: CASSLDGRTNEQYF. CDR3 nucleotide sequence: TGTGCCAGCAGCTTGGACGGGCGAACCAACGAGCAGTACTTC.

The sample holds a few counts of this clonotype. This rearrangement joins TRBV12-3 or TRBV12-4 to TRBJ2-7; no firm D call. The CDR3 totals 15 residues. V was cut by 0 bases and J by 3 bases, with 12 bases left in between. In DNA, the CDR3 is TGTGCCAGCAGTTTAGCGAAGGGTAGGATCTACGAGCAGTACTTC. Encoded protein: CASSLAKGRIYEQYF.

The genes are TRBV7-8 and TRBJ2-7; TRBD2 agrees at 12 bases. The CDR3 contains 16 residues. Germline loops: CDR1 SGHVS, CDR2 FQNEAQ. With V trimmed by 5 bases and J by 4 bases, 9 bases remained unmatched. In nucleotides, the CDR3 is TGTGCCAGCAGCCCACGGACTAGCGGGATTGAGTACGAGCAGTACTTC. Amino acid sequence: CASSPRTSGIEYEQYF.

This CDR3 is CSGGGGTDTQYF. In DNA form, the CDR3 reads TGCAGTGGAGGTGGAGGCACAGATACGCAGTATTTT. The chain joins TRBV20-1 to TRBJ2-3, with D uncertain. Trimming shortened V by 7 bases and J by 1 base, and 9 bases separated the two germline ends. Germline CDR1 is DFQATT and CDR2 is SNEGSKA (reference sequence). The CDR3 is 12 residues long.

The rearrangement uses TRBV6-5 and TRBJ2-5; TRBD1 might be the D (6 bases). Trimming stripped 0 bases from V and 4 bases from J, with 12 bases between. The CDR3 extends over 15 amino acids. CDR1 is MNHEY and CDR2 is SVGAGI in the germline V gene. CDR3 amino acids: CASSYSLIGGETQYF. CDR3 DNA: TGTGCCAGCAGTTACTCCTTGATAGGGGGAGAGACCCAGTACTTC.

This clonotype was observed at least ten times. The V gene is TRBV30, the J gene TRBJ2-7; 9 nucleotides match TRBD2. The CDR3 extends over 15 amino acids. From germline, CDR1 is GTSNPN and CDR2 SVGIG (reference sequence). V was clipped by 3 bases and J by 4 bases; unmatched bases: 10. CDR3 residues: CAWSSRGRASYEQYF. The DNA of the CDR3 is TGTGCCTGGAGCTCTCGCGGGAGGGCCTCTTACGAGCAGTACTTC.

This clonotype was observed at least ten times. The chain couples TRBV18 to TRBJ2-1; perhaps TRBD1 as D (6 bases). The CDR3 consists of 14 residues. CDR1 is KGHSH and CDR2 is LQKENI in the germline V gene. The V end was cut by 3 bases, the J end by 7 bases, with 13 bases between. This CDR3 is CASSPSYRENEQFF. The CDR3 nucleotides read TGTGCCAGCTCACCGTCCTACAGGGAAAATGAGCAGTTCTTC.

The chain couples TRBV5-1 to TRBJ1-4, with a weak D call TRBD1 (5 bases). The CDR3 consists of 14 residues. Trimming stripped 5 bases from V and 3 bases from J, with 11 bases between. Germline V CDR1 and CDR2: SGHRS, YFSETQ. The CDR3: CASRRDGANEKLFF. The CDR3 DNA reads as TGCGCCAGCAGGCGGGACGGAGCTAATGAAAAACTGTTTTTT.

V gene TRBV18 combines with J gene TRBJ2-3; 7 bases are a match to TRBD2. With V trimmed by 0 bases and J by 0 bases, 3 bases remained unmatched. Looked up from germline, CDR1 is KGHSH and CDR2 is LQKENI. This CDR3 has 16 amino acids. The CDR3 nucleotides are TGTGCCAGCTCACCACCTAATAGCGGGAGCACAGATACGCAGTATTTT. Its translation is CASSPPNSGSTDTQYF.

The chain couples TRBV6-5 to TRBJ2-3, with a tentative D call TRBD2 (6 bases). Looked up from germline, CDR1 is MNHEY and CDR2 is SVGAGI. The ends were cut back, 2 bases at V and 4 bases at J, with 13 bases in the middle. The CDR3 totals 15 residues. In DNA form, the CDR3 reads TGTGCCAGCAGTTACGACGGGAGTTGGGCAGATACGCAGTATTTT. Protein: CASSYDGSWADTQYF.

V usage is TRBV27 and J usage is TRBJ1-1; no reliable D call. The CDR3 spans 15 residues. With 6 bases removed from V and 6 bases from J, the gap between germline ends came to 20 bases. Germline assignment: CDR1 MNHEY and CDR2 SMNVEV (reference sequence). Written as DNA, the CDR3 is TGTGCCAGCAGGAGGGAGACGAGCAATACCCCTGAAGCTTTCTTT. Its protein product is CASRRETSNTPEAFF.

The gene calls are TRBV24-1 and TRBJ1-1; 11 bases map to TRBD1. CDR1 and CDR2 (germline): KGHDR, SFDVKD. V gave up 5 bases and J gave up 6 bases; unmatched junction bases: 7. This CDR3 has 15 residues. CDR3 loop: CATSASGQGVPEAFF. The CDR3 DNA is TGTGCCACCAGTGCTTCGGGACAGGGGGTGCCTGAAGCTTTCTTT.

This clonotype was detected many times. The chain links TRBV7-9 to TRBJ2-5; 7 bases fit TRBD1. There are 15 residues in the CDR3. V shed 5 bases, J shed 4 bases, and the junction held 10 bases outside the gene matches. Per the germline V gene, CDR1 is SEHNR and CDR2 is FQNEAQ (reference sequence). The CDR3 coding sequence is TGTGCCAGCAGCAACCGACAGGGCAGATCAGAGACCCAGTACTTC. Its translation: CASSNRQGRSETQYF.

The V and J genes are TRBV10-3 and TRBJ2-1; TRBD2 might be the D (6 bases). From germline, CDR1 is ENHRY and CDR2 SYGVKD. The CDR3 spans 12 residues. Trimming pared 3 bases from V and 7 bases from J, leaving 7 bases between. CDR3 sequence: CAISDGGNEQFF. The CDR3 nucleotides read TGTGCCATCAGTGACGGAGGGAATGAGCAGTTCTTC.

The chain has TRBV3-1 and TRBJ2-5; a weak D match, TRBD2 (6 bases). Germline loops: CDR1 LGHDT, CDR2 YNNKEL (reference sequence). The CDR3 runs to 11 residues. Trimming removed 8 bases from V and 7 bases from J, with 11 bases in between. In DNA form, the CDR3 reads TGTGCCAGCGCCCAGGAGGGGACCCAGTACTTC. Translation gives CASAQEGTQYF.

Many counts were recorded for this clonotype. V gene TRBV27 combines with J gene TRBJ1-1; unclear D gene. The length of the CDR3 is 13 residues. Germline V gives CDR1 MNHEY, CDR2 SMNVEV (reference sequence). Trimming removed 5 bases at V and 1 base at J, with 8 bases between. This CDR3 is CASSPLGNTEAFF. CDR3 DNA: TGTGCCAGCAGTCCGTTGGGGAACACTGAAGCTTTCTTT.

This clonotype has a handful of counts. The genes are TRBV30 and TRBJ1-5, with 7 bases fitting TRBD1. Germline V CDR1 and CDR2: GTSNPN, SVGIG (reference sequence). CDR3 size: 13 residues. V shed 1 base, J shed 7 bases, and the junction held 4 bases outside the gene matches. DNA for the CDR3: TGTGCCTGGAGTGAGGGGGACAGACAGCCCCAGCATTTT. This encodes CAWSEGDRQPQHF.

In nucleotides, the CDR3 is TGTGCCAGCAGCAGAGGACAGGGGGCATATGAGCAGTTCTTC. Protein: CASSRGQGAYEQFF. The chain uses TRBV12-3 or TRBV12-4 and TRBJ2-1; 11 nucleotides line up with TRBD1. The length of the CDR3 is 14 residues. J gave up 8 bases and V 6 bases, and 6 bases lay outside the gene matches.

The chain is built from TRBV5-1 and TRBJ2-1; 8 nucleotides match TRBD1. Germline CDR1 and CDR2: SGHRS and YFSETQ. V trimming: 0 bases; J trimming: 4 bases; junction bases outside the gene matches: 9. The CDR3 is 17 amino acids. The CDR3 coding sequence is TGCGCCAGCAGCTTGGTTCGGCCAGGGGGCTCTTACAATGAGCAGTTCTTC. Translation: CASSLVRPGGSYNEQFF. The variable domain in full, completed from reference TRBV5-1 and TRBJ2-1, reads KAGVTQTPRYLIKTRGQQVTLSCSPISGHRSVSWYQQTPGQGLQFLFEYFSETQRNKGNFPGRFSGRQFSNSRSEMNVSTLELGDSALYLCASSLVRPGGSYNEQFFGPGTRLTVL.